This T cell receptor (beta chain) was retrieved from a study of T cell responses to AZD1222 COVID-19 vaccine. The trim removed 2 bases at V and 3 bases at J, leaving 7 bases unmatched. The CDR3 has 16 amino acids. Study conclusions and caveats: Per reports, nearly half of all spike-specific TCRs target regions that are unmutated in variants. Seropositive AZD1222 recipients at baseline numbered only five or six. Among the donors, most were white British and more were female, and clonal diversity was possibly underestimated. After the peak T cell response, and only then, were repertoires sampled.

The protocol was immunoSEQ multiplex PCR, while the TCRdb copy is restricted to in-frame clones and leaves out a portion. The sample shows some 79,000 clones, approximately 83% of them seen only once. Note on this clone: Its target is not known.

This material consisted of peripheral blood, taken 28 days after the second AZD1222 dose. The chain employs TRBV6-7 and TRBJ1-5, with 7 bases lining up with TRBD1. TRBV6-7 counts as an open reading frame of uncertain function. This clonotype was obtained from an adult who received the AZD1222 COVID-19 vaccine. As DNA, the CDR3 is TGTGCCAGCAGTTACCCCCAGGGGGAGGACAATCAGCCCCAGCATTTT. This translates into CASSYPQGEDNQPQHF.